In this sample, the clone carrying this TCR beta chain turned up a few times. Its antigen is unknown. Cultured CD4+ T cells had their DNA profiled by the Oncomine TCR Beta short-read assay. It was from cultured CD4+ T cells that genomic DNA was extracted. MiXCR, run by TCRdb on the PCR reads, gives a single entry per CDR3 protein. Of about 7,400 distinct CDR3 sequences listed, 37% were seen once; the top ten hold about 17%. This sample was taken from a study of vaccination and CD4 T cells after COVID-19. About the research overall: Overlapping spike pools from SARS-CoV-2 and HCoV-NL63, HCoV-OC43 and HCoV-229E served as culture stimuli. Control cultures, each given a CEFX pool, an HIV-1 Nef pool, or no peptide, were included.

Germline V CDR1 and CDR2: SGHAT, FQNNGV. Trimming at V came to 1 base and at J to 3 bases, leaving 1 base not matched to a gene. The CDR3 totals 14 residues. The sample's treatment: 10-day PBMC culture with coronavirus spike peptide pools or control peptides (ViraFEST assay). Ahead of the COVID-19 pandemic (2011-2018), the CD4+ T cells of the unexposed donor were collected. At both days 3 and 7, half the medium was replaced with fresh IL-2 medium. The specimen sequenced was CD4+ T cells from blood, cultured in vitro. The gene calls are TRBV11-2 and TRBJ1-2; 8 bases agree with TRBD1. The TCR sequence derives from a human donor in good health. The CDR3 nucleotides read TGTGCCAGCAGCTTAGCAGGGGGCGACTATGGCTACACCTTC. It yields the protein CASSLAGGDYGYTF.